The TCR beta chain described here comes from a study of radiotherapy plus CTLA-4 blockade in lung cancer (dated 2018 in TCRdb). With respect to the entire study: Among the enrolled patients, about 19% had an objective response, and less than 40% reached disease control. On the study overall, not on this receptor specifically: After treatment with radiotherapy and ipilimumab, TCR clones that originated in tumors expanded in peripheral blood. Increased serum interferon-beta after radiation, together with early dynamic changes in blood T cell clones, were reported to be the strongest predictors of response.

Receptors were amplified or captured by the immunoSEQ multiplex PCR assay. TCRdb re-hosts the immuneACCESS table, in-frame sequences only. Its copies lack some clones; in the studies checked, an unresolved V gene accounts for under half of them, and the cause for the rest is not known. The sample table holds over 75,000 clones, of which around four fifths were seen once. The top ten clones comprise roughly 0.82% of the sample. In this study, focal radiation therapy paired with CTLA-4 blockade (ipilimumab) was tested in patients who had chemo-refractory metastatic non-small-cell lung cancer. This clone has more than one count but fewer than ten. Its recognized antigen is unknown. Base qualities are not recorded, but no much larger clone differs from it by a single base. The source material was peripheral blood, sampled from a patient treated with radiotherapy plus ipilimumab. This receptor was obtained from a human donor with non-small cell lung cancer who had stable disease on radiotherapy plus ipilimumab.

CDR3 sequence: CASSRIGPYEQYF. The DNA sequence follows: TGTGCCAGCAGCAGGATCGGGCCGTACGAGCAGTACTTC. The sequence links TRBV7-9 to TRBJ2-7; the D gene is not confidently resolved. V loses 5 bases, J loses 4 bases, and the germline ends lie 12 bases apart. CDR1 and CDR2 (SEHNR, FQNEAQ) derive from the germline V gene (reference sequence). Including the terminal cysteine and phenylalanine, the CDR3 comprises 13 residues. The read is trimmed to its CDR3 DNA, 39 bases read in frame from base 1. With all but the CDR3 taken from the reference TRBV7-9 and TRBJ2-7 genes, the full variable domain is: DTGVSQNPRHKITKRGQNVTFRCDPISEHNRLYWYRQTLGQGPEFLTYFQNEAQLEKSRLLSDRFSAERPKGSFSTLEIQRTEQGDSAMYLCASSRIGPYEQYFGPGTRLTVT.